This TCR beta chain was found in a study of T cells in Graves' hyperthyroidism and ophthalmopathy (dated by TCRdb to between 2018 and 2021). Regarding the complete study: Peripheral blood was collected at initial diagnosis, before any treatment. A discovery cohort of roughly 96 patients, 43 with Graves' ophthalmopathy and roughly 59 with stable Graves' hyperthyroidism, was used to find distinguishing TCR V-J signatures. Prospective prediction of ophthalmopathy was tested in an independent validation cohort consisting of roughly 19 hyperthyroidism patients and 15 or so patients who later progressed to ophthalmopathy. For training and testing, the 95 to 100 patients in the discovery cohort were randomly divided in a 7:3 ratio. In more than five Graves' hyperthyroidism patients, the study also compared T-cell repertoires from thyroid tissue with T-cell repertoires from blood. Once sampling was done, hyperthyroidism patients were given methimazole at a starting dose of 30 mg daily, whereas ophthalmopathy patients were given high-dose intravenous methylprednisolone. The paper describes TCR Vbeta CDR3 sequencing of about 140 peripheral blood samples, made up of about 40 ophthalmopathy patients, 70 to 75 hyperthyroidism patients and some 17 progressor patients.

The research as a whole found: In validation, the model predicted progression to ophthalmopathy a median of roughly 6.5 months before onset, with around 70% sensitivity and 72.22% specificity. Most expanded thyroid clonotypes (frequency above 0.001) were also found in blood, which suggests that blood repertoires may mirror thyroid immune responses. A model built on a 13 V-J signature distinguished ophthalmopathy from stable hyperthyroidism, reaching around 90% sensitivity and around 81% specificity in cross-validation and 80%/75% in testing. Sample size was not statistically predetermined, and blinding of investigators to group allocation was not performed.

Stable Graves' hyperthyroidism was defined as no progression to ophthalmopathy during 18 months of follow-up. Hyperthyroidism patients were newly diagnosed, had a disease duration of under 2 months, and were aged 18 to 65 years. Exclusion was applied to patients with uncontrolled infections, other autoimmune diseases, pregnancy or lactation. Diagnoses were based on clinical symptoms, serum thyroxine and TRAb, thyroid ultrasound and orbital computed tomography. PBMCs were isolated from around 10 ml of fresh peripheral blood by Ficoll-Paque density gradient centrifugation. Trizol reagent was used to extract total RNA, and RNA quality was then checked on an Agilent 2100 Bioanalyzer. From cysteine to phenylalanine, the CDR3 is 18 amino acids long. Here the CDR3 DNA is all that survives: 54 bases in frame from base 1. V and J lose 6 bases and 1 base, and a span of 24 bases separates them. TCR beta CDR3 regions were amplified from RNA transcripts. For the first round of RT-PCR on the TCR CDR3, the HTBI primer set was used together with the Qiagen OneStep RT-PCR kit. Libraries were constructed in a second round of multiplex PCR, after which size selection and purification were performed. The libraries were sequenced on an Illumina HiSeq2000 using paired-end 100 bp reads. The study's processing was this. Raw data were processed with SOAPnuke, discarding reads with adapters, uncalled bases, mean Phred below 15, or no exact constant-primer or identifier match. High-quality paired reads were merged using COPE v1.2.5, and each unique nucleotide sequence was defined as a clonotype. MiTCR v1.1 was used to align the clonotypes against IMGT TRBV, TRBD and TRBJ reference segments. The analysis was restricted to V-J combinations with a frequency above 0.0001, which together covered about 99% of the repertoires. The TCS score was defined as the ratio of F50 (clonal expansion) to E x V (chaos), calculated using BLOSUM62-based TCRdist between CDR3 peptides within each V-J. Welch's t-statistics and random forest reduced roughly 540 V-J features to 13, which were used in a naive Bayes classifier (R e1071). The public reads were run again by TCRdb, first through fastp at Q25 and then through MiXCR, and only productive beta chains were kept. When rows share a CDR3 protein, they turn into one entry using the most common DNA and genes. None of the V and J calls come from the authors' own analysis; TCRdb made them. The sample records 400,000 to 550,000 distinct CDR3 sequences, 14% of which are singletons. The ten most abundant clones make up around a sixth of the sample.

This clonotype has ten or more counts. The antigen this receptor binds is unknown. Base qualities were left out, and no much larger clone turns up one base away. The rearranged segments are TRBV12-3 or TRBV12-4 and TRBJ1-1, with the D gene too uncertain to name. The sequenced sample consisted of blood. This TCR was recovered from a woman between 18 and 29 years old with Graves' hyperthyroidism. The CDR3 region: CASSTRPLGWRENTEAFF. Here is the DNA: TGTGCCAGCAGCACCCGGCCACTGGGGTGGAGGGAGAACACTGAAGCTTTCTTT.